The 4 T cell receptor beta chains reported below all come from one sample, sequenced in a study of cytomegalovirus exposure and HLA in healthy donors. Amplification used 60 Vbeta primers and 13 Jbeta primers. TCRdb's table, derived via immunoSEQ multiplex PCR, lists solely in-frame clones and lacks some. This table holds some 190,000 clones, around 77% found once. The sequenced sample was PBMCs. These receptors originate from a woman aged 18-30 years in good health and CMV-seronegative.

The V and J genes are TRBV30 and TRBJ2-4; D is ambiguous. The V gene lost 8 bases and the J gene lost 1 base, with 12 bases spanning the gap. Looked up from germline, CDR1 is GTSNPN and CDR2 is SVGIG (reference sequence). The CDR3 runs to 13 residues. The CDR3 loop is CALTTTAKNIQYF. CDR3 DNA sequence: TGTGCCCTCACTACGACCGCCAAAAACATTCAGTACTTC.

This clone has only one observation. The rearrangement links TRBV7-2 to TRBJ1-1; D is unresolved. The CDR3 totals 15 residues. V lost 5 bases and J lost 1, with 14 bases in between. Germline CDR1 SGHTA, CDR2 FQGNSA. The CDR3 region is CASSPRWGENTEAFF. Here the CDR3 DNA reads TGTGCCAGCAGCCCCCGGTGGGGAGAGAACACTGAAGCTTTCTTT.

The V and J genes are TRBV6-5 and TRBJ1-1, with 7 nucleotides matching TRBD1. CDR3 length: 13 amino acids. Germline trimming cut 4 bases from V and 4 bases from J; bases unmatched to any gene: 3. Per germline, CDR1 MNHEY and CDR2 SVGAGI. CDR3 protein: CASSSPGGTEAFF. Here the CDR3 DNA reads TGTGCCAGCAGTTCCCCAGGGGGCACTGAAGCTTTCTTT.

The CDR3 DNA reads as TGTGCCAGCTCACCGGAGGTCAGGGGAGCTAGTACTGAAGCTTTCTTT. It yields the protein CASSPEVRGASTEAFF. The chain recombines TRBV18 with TRBJ1-1; tentative D call: TRBD1 (6 bases). CDR1 and CDR2 from the germline V gene are KGHSH and LQKENI. This CDR3 is 16 amino acids long. V was trimmed by 3 bases and J by 5 bases, leaving 19 bases between them.